The 27 T cell receptor beta chains below come from one sample, sequenced in a study of blood T cell repertoires in COVID-19. Sequencing was performed with immunoSEQ multiplex PCR; in TCRdb, only in-frame clones are kept and a portion is missing. There are around 260,000 clones in the sample; roughly 90% occur only once, and almost 2% lies in the top ten. The sequencing input was peripheral blood. The receptors come from a man aged 25-40 years with active or convalescent COVID-19.

The CDR3 spells CASSLNRDRAPKNIQYF. The CDR3 nucleotides are TGTGCCAGCAGCCTTAACCGGGACAGGGCGCCCAAAAACATTCAGTACTTC. The genes are TRBV2 and TRBJ2-4; TRBD1 aligns across 9 bases. The CDR3 totals 17 residues. From germline, CDR1 is SNHLY and CDR2 FYNNEI. The J segment lost 2 bases and the V segment lost 6 bases, leaving 11 bases of the junction unmatched.

The chain is built from TRBV6-6 and TRBJ2-4; TRBD2 agrees at 13 bases. The trim removed 7 bases at V and 8 bases at J, leaving 11 bases unmatched. Germline values: CDR1 MNHNY, CDR2 SVGAGI (reference sequence). The CDR3 is 16 amino acids. The CDR3 reads CASISTSGGAMYIQYF. As DNA, the CDR3 is TGTGCCAGCATCTCAACTAGCGGGGGGGCCATGTACATTCAGTACTTC.

This clone has just one count. The chain has TRBV4-1 and TRBJ1-4, with D unresolved. This CDR3 is built from 16 residues. V was shortened by 4 bases and J by 8 bases, with 20 bases between the two germline ends. The germline CDR1 and CDR2 sequences are MGHRA and YSYEKL. The CDR3 region is CASSPHREPRGEKLFF. For the CDR3, the DNA is TGCGCCAGCAGCCCACACCGGGAGCCACGAGGGGAAAAACTGTTTTTT.

This sequence joins TRBV5-4 and TRBJ2-3, with 16 bases matching TRBD2. The germline CDR1 and CDR2 sequences are SGHNT and YYREEE (reference sequence). V shed 4 bases and J 3 bases; nucleotides not matched to a gene: 5. The CDR3 consists of 17 residues. The CDR3 DNA is TGTGCCAGCAGCACGGGACTAGCGGGGGGGCCGACAGATACGCAGTATTTT. This translates into CASSTGLAGGPTDTQYF. Variable domain in full (rest from reference TRBV5-4 and TRBJ2-3): ETGVTQSPTHLIKTRGQQVTLRCSSQSGHNTVSWYQQALGQGPQFIFQYYREEENGRGNFPPRFSGLQFPNYSSELNVNALELDDSALYLCASSTGLAGGPTDTQYFGPGTRLTVL.

The chain uses TRBV3-1 (or the pseudogene TRBV3-2) and TRBJ2-5, with 10 bases lining up with TRBD1. CDR1 LGHDT and CDR2 YNNKEL come from the germline V gene (reference sequence). The CDR3 is made up of 15 amino acids. The V gene end was trimmed by 4 bases and the J gene end by 2 bases; junction bases not matched to a gene: 4. CDR3 region: CASSRRTGGQETQYF. CDR3 sequence (DNA): TGTGCCAGCAGCCGAAGGACAGGGGGACAAGAGACCCAGTACTTC.

This clone appeared a single time. The chain is built from TRBV6-5 and TRBJ2-3; D possibly corresponds to TRBD1 (6 bases). Germline V CDR1 and CDR2: MNHEY, SVGAGI. The CDR3 has 15 amino acids. Trimming pared 8 bases from V and 0 bases from J, leaving 15 bases between. The CDR3 sequence: CASRLIRGSTDTQYF. As DNA, the CDR3 is TGTGCCAGCCGACTGATCAGGGGTAGCACAGATACGCAGTATTTT.

The chain couples TRBV10-3 to TRBJ1-1; perhaps TRBD1 as D (6 bases). CDR3 size: 14 residues. Germline CDR1 is ENHRY and CDR2 is SYGVKD. V lost 10 bases and J 1 base, leaving 16 bases between the germline ends. Written as DNA, the CDR3 is TGTGCCACTGGAGGAAGGACAGAGAACACTGAAGCTTTCTTT. Its protein product is CATGGRTENTEAFF.

V usage is TRBV4-2 and J usage is TRBJ2-3; 11 positions match TRBD2. Trimming cost V 4 bases and J 6 bases; bases outside gene matches: 9. Germline V CDR1 and CDR2: LGHNA, YNFKEQ. The CDR3 loop spans 16 amino acids. CDR3 nucleotides: TGTGCCAGCAGCCGCTCTGCGACTAGCGGGGCCGATACGCAGTATTTT. This codes for CASSRSATSGADTQYF.

This chain connects TRBV7-3 to TRBJ2-3; no firm D call. The V end was cut by 3 bases, the J end by 2 bases, with 9 bases between. This CDR3 has 14 amino acids. CDR1 is SGHTA and CDR2 is FQGTGA in the germline V gene. CDR3: CASSFSSLTDTQYF. The CDR3 DNA sequence: TGTGCCAGCAGCTTTTCCTCACTCACAGATACGCAGTATTTT.

The rearrangement joins TRBV11-3 to TRBJ2-7, with 9 bases identical to TRBD1. With 5 bases clipped from V and 5 bases from J, the junction kept 10 bases outside the gene matches. This CDR3 contains 15 residues. Germline lookup yields CDR1 SGHNT and CDR2 YENEEA. CDR3 in amino acids: CASSTATGGLDEQYF. The CDR3 coding sequence is TGTGCCAGCAGCACAGCGACAGGGGGTCTAGACGAGCAGTACTTC.

V usage is TRBV5-1 and J usage is TRBJ2-2; the D gene is possibly TRBD2 (5 bases). The germline V and J ends were trimmed by 0 bases and 6 bases, with 15 bases remaining between them. From germline, CDR1 is SGHRS and CDR2 YFSETQ. This CDR3 is 16 amino acids long. The CDR3 nucleotides read TGCGCCAGCAGCTTGGAATTGGGGAGAAGAGCCGGGGAGCTGTTTTTT. Translated, it gives CASSLELGRRAGELFF. Full variable domain (remainder filled in from reference TRBV5-1 and TRBJ2-2): KAGVTQTPRYLIKTRGQQVTLSCSPISGHRSVSWYQQTPGQGLQFLFEYFSETQRNKGNFPGRFSGRQFSNSRSEMNVSTLELGDSALYLCASSLELGRRAGELFFGEGSRLTVL.

This sequence joins TRBV7-9 and TRBJ2-3; 13 positions match TRBD2. The junction had 15 bases not matched to a gene; V was cut back by 5 bases and J by 4 bases. In germline, CDR1 is SEHNR, CDR2 FQNEAQ (reference sequence). This CDR3 comprises 19 residues. The CDR3 reads CASSPDGLAGAWMADTQYF. The CDR3 DNA reads as TGTGCCAGCAGCCCCGATGGACTAGCGGGGGCTTGGATGGCAGATACGCAGTATTTT.

V usage is TRBV5-3 and J usage is TRBJ1-1; possibly TRBD1 for D (5 bases). TRBV5-3 is annotated as an ORF whose role is uncertain. V was pared by 9 bases and J by 0 bases, with 27 bases between. The CDR3 is 18 residues long. CDR3 nucleotide sequence: TGTGCCAACGACAAAGGGGCAGGCCGACCTAAAATGAACACTGAAGCTTTCTTT. Translating gives CANDKGAGRPKMNTEAFF.

The chain has TRBV12-3 or TRBV12-4 and TRBJ1-1, with D tentatively TRBD1 (5 bases). V was cut by 7 bases and J by 4 bases, with 13 bases left in between. The CDR3 has 13 residues. The CDR3 loop reads CASTVDRGTEAFF. The CDR3, as DNA: TGTGCCAGCACCGTCGACAGAGGCACTGAAGCTTTCTTT.

The chain links TRBV27 to TRBJ1-4; a possible D gene is TRBD1 (5 bases). V was pared by 7 bases and J by 2 bases, with 8 bases between. The CDR3 spans 13 residues. Per germline, CDR1 MNHEY and CDR2 SMNVEV (reference sequence). The CDR3 DNA is TGTGCCAGCAAGGGGTGGACTAATGAAAAACTGTTTTTT. Residues: CASKGWTNEKLFF.

CDR3 in amino acids: CASRPIDWHDAEQFF. CDR3 sequence (DNA): TGTGCCAGCAGACCAATCGACTGGCATGATGCTGAGCAGTTCTTC. The gene calls are TRBV27 and TRBJ2-1; D gene unclear. The CDR3 totals 15 residues. Trimming shortened V by 6 bases and J by 9 bases, and 21 bases separated the two germline ends. Looked up from germline, CDR1 is MNHEY and CDR2 is SMNVEV (reference sequence).

The chain links TRBV5-4 to TRBJ1-1; D is perhaps TRBD1 (6 bases). The V gene's germline CDR1 is SGHNT and CDR2 YYREEE (reference sequence). CDR3 length: 15 amino acids. V was trimmed by 4 bases and J by 1 base, leaving 14 bases between them. The CDR3 DNA is TGTGCCAGCAGCATACAGGGTTTTAGGAACACTGAAGCTTTCTTT. Its protein product is CASSIQGFRNTEAFF.

The gene calls are TRBV7-8 and TRBJ1-1; 8 bases fit TRBD1. The CDR3 loop spans 15 amino acids. The J segment lost 1 base and the V segment lost 0 bases, leaving 1 base of the junction unmatched. Germline V gene lookup returns CDR1 SGHVS and CDR2 FQNEAQ. CDR3: CASSLATGANTEAFF. DNA of the CDR3: TGTGCCAGCAGCTTAGCGACAGGGGCGAACACTGAAGCTTTCTTT.

The CDR3 protein is CASSVTGATNEKLFF. CDR3 nucleotide sequence: TGTGCCAGCAGTGTCACGGGAGCAACTAATGAAAAACTGTTTTTT. The chain couples TRBV6-6 to TRBJ1-4; no clear D gene. The germline V gene has CDR1 MNHNY and CDR2 SVGAGI (reference sequence). V shed 5 bases and J shed 0 bases, with 10 bases lying between them. The CDR3 totals 15 residues.

The chain uses TRBV7-2 and TRBJ1-5; unclear D gene. The CDR3 consists of 16 residues. CDR1 and CDR2 (germline): SGHTA, FQGNSA. The germline V and J ends were trimmed by 0 bases and 0 bases, with 9 bases remaining between them. The CDR3 protein is CASSLADTSSNQPQHF. DNA of the CDR3: TGTGCCAGCAGCTTAGCCGACACTAGTAGCAATCAGCCCCAGCATTTT.

The J gene is TRBJ1-3, the V gene TRBV12-5; 7 bases are a match to TRBD1. V lost 4 bases, J lost 4 bases, and 10 bases stayed unmatched. CDR1 and CDR2 (germline): LGHNT, FRNRAP. CDR3 length: 16 amino acids. In DNA, the CDR3 is TGTGCTAGTGGTTCCGGCGACAGGGCGAAAGGAAACACCATATATTTT. Amino acids: CASGSGDRAKGNTIYF. The entire variable domain, with the rest obtained from reference TRBV12-5 and TRBJ1-3, is as follows: DARVTQTPRHKVTEMGQEVTMRCQPILGHNTVFWYRQTMMQGLELLAYFRNRAPLDDSGMPKDRFSAEMPDATLATLKIQPSEPRDSAVYFCASGSGDRAKGNTIYFGEGSWLTVV.

The gene calls are TRBV7-9 and TRBJ1-6; 8 nucleotides match TRBD1. The germline CDR1 and CDR2 sequences are SEHNR and FQNEAQ (reference sequence). This CDR3 comprises 15 residues. The V and J ends lost 6 bases and 6 bases, in that order; junction bases with no gene match: 7. Written as DNA, the CDR3 is TGTGCCAGCAGTTCCGGGACAGGAGGTAATTCACCCCTCCACTTT. Its protein product is CASSSGTGGNSPLHF.

This CDR3 is CASSLSPLHF. CDR3 coding DNA: TGTGCCAGCAGTCTTTCACCCCTCCACTTT. The V call is TRBV25-1, the J call TRBJ1-6; D gene unclear. Trimming cost V 5 bases and J 9 bases, with 2 bases left between them. The CDR3 totals 10 residues. Germline CDR1 and CDR2: MGHDK and SYGVNS.

This clone was found once. CDR3 sequence: CASSEFNREGTEAFF. The CDR3 DNA sequence: TGTGCCAGCAGTGAATTTAACAGGGAAGGAACTGAAGCTTTCTTT. This chain links TRBV25-1 with TRBJ1-1, with D tentatively TRBD1 (6 bases). Trimming pared 1 base from V and 5 bases from J, leaving 14 bases between. This CDR3 is 15 amino acids long. CDR1 is MGHDK, CDR2 SYGVNS, per germline.

The J gene is TRBJ2-3, the V gene TRBV24-1; 7 bases agree with TRBD2. Looked up from germline, CDR1 is KGHDR and CDR2 is SFDVKD. This CDR3 has 14 residues. V was clipped by 4 bases and J by 0 bases; unmatched bases: 0. The CDR3 sequence: CATSEGGSTDTQYF. CDR3 DNA sequence: TGTGCCACCAGTGAGGGGGGGAGCACAGATACGCAGTATTTT.

The chain links TRBV5-6 to TRBJ2-2, with TRBD2 identical over 7 bases. Unmatched junction bases numbered 8, after V lost 4 bases and J lost 5 bases. The CDR3 has 15 residues. Germline V CDR1 and CDR2: SGHDT, YYEEEE. As DNA, the CDR3 is TGTGCCAGCAGCCTAAGGACTAGGGGAACCGGGGAGCTGTTTTTT. Its translation is CASSLRTRGTGELFF.

The chain uses TRBV6-2 or TRBV6-3 and TRBJ2-2, with no clear D. The CDR3 runs to 15 residues. The germline gives CDR1 MNHEY, CDR2 SVGEGT. V gave up 2 bases and J gave up 1 base, with 8 bases separating them. The CDR3 nucleotides are TGTGCCAGCAGTTACGGTACTCTGAACACCGGGGAGCTGTTTTTT. Translation: CASSYGTLNTGELFF.